Following are 12 T cell receptor beta chains from one sample sequenced in a study of cytomegalovirus exposure and HLA in healthy donors. Primers for the PCR totalled 60 Vbeta and 13 Jbeta. Generated by immunoSEQ multiplex PCR, the TCRdb table keeps only in-frame clones and is missing some. This listing includes approximately 120,000 clones. The sequenced sample consisted of PBMCs. The receptors were gathered from a man aged 25-45 years in good health and CMV-seronegative.

This sequence joins TRBV28 and TRBJ2-3; 12 bases fit TRBD2. The V gene's germline CDR1 is MDHEN and CDR2 SYDVKM. This CDR3 spans 18 amino acids. J lost 5 bases, V lost 3 bases, and 12 bases had no gene match. The CDR3 DNA follows: TGTGCCAGCAGTTTCCCCTCCAGGACTAGCGGGAAGGAAGATACGCAGTATTTT. Protein product: CASSFPSRTSGKEDTQYF. Drawing the rest from reference TRBV28 and TRBJ2-3, the complete variable domain is DVKVTQSSRYLVKRTGEKVFLECVQDMDHENMFWYRQDPGLGLRLIYFSYDVKMKEKGDIPEGYSVSREKKERFSLILESASTNQTSMYLCASSFPSRTSGKEDTQYFGPGTRLTVL.

The chain links TRBV11-2 to TRBJ2-7; possibly TRBD1 for D (6 bases). From germline, CDR1 is SGHAT and CDR2 FQNNGV. This CDR3 is 11 amino acids long. Trimming stripped 8 bases from V and 7 bases from J, with 12 bases between. The CDR3 sequence: CASSTGWEQYF. CDR3 DNA: TGTGCCAGCTCGACAGGTTGGGAGCAGTACTTC.

This sequence joins TRBV19 and TRBJ1-5; a weak D match, TRBD1 (5 bases). V gave up 5 bases and J gave up 5 bases, with 13 bases separating them. This CDR3 is built from 14 residues. Germline V CDR1 and CDR2: LNHDA, SQIVND (reference sequence). CDR3 bases: TGTGCCAGTAGTTACGGCGGGGCCCATCAGCCCCAGCATTTT. Amino acids: CASSYGGAHQPQHF.

This sequence joins TRBV9 and TRBJ2-5; a weak D match, TRBD2 (6 bases). V lost 7 bases, J lost 5 bases, and 12 bases lay in between. Germline lookup yields CDR1 SGDLS and CDR2 YYNGEE. The CDR3 consists of 12 residues. The CDR3 coding sequence is TGTGCCAGCGCTGGAGGGAGCGAGACCCAGTACTTC. Translated, it gives CASAGGSETQYF.

The CDR3 reads CASSADLDYGYTF. In DNA form, the CDR3 reads TGTGCCAGCAGCGCAGACTTGGACTATGGCTACACCTTC. The chain is built from TRBV2 and TRBJ1-2, with D uncertain. V dropped 6 bases and J dropped 3 bases, with 11 bases sitting between them. The length of the CDR3 is 13 residues. Germline V gene sequence: CDR1 SNHLY, CDR2 FYNNEI.

The J gene is TRBJ2-3, the V gene TRBV7-9, with a tentative D call TRBD2 (5 bases). The CDR3 runs to 15 residues. In germline, CDR1 is SEHNR, CDR2 FQNEAQ (reference sequence). V lost 1 base and J 8 bases, leaving 16 bases between the germline ends. Written as DNA, the CDR3 is TGTGCCAGCAGCTTAGAGGTGCCTGACCGGGGTACGCAGTATTTT. This gives the protein CASSLEVPDRGTQYF.

The V and J genes are TRBV27 and TRBJ1-2; no clear D. V was shortened by 1 base and J by 3 bases, with 9 bases between the two germline ends. The germline V gene encodes CDR1 MNHEY and CDR2 SMNVEV (reference sequence). The CDR3 covers 14 residues. Written as DNA, the CDR3 is TGTGCCAGCAGTTTATTTGGGCAGTACTATGGCTACACCTTC. Translating gives CASSLFGQYYGYTF.

The chain combines TRBV28 with TRBJ2-2; D unclear. Germline CDR1 is MDHEN and CDR2 is SYDVKM. V was pared by 6 bases and J by 8 bases, with 7 bases between. The CDR3 loop spans 11 amino acids. Written as DNA, the CDR3 is TGTGCCAGCAGCCTAGAAGGGGAGCTGTTTTTT. As protein: CASSLEGELFF.

The chain is built from TRBV5-1 and TRBJ1-4; 9 bases map to TRBD1. CDR3 size: 15 residues. Trimming took 2 bases from V and 8 from J; bases not matched to a gene: 7. Germline V lookup: CDR1 SGHRS, CDR2 YFSETQ. In nucleotides, the CDR3 is TGCGCCAGCAGCTTAATGGGGACAGGGCAAGAAAAACTGTTTTTT. It is translated as CASSLMGTGQEKLFF.

The genes are TRBV5-1 and TRBJ1-1; D is perhaps TRBD1 (6 bases). Germline lookup yields CDR1 SGHRS and CDR2 YFSETQ. This CDR3 comprises 15 residues. Trimming stripped 5 bases from V and 5 bases from J, with 19 bases between. This CDR3 is CASSLIQGMGTEAFF. The CDR3 nucleotides read TGCGCCAGCAGTCTGATACAGGGCATGGGGACTGAAGCTTTCTTT.

V is TRBV2 and J is TRBJ1-1, with 11 bases that match TRBD1. Per germline, CDR1 SNHLY and CDR2 FYNNEI. CDR3 length: 17 amino acids. V lost 6 bases to trimming and J lost 3 bases; unmatched junction nucleotides: 12. This CDR3 reads CASSDLRGTGGYTEAFF. The DNA for the CDR3 is TGTGCCAGCAGCGACCTAAGGGGGACAGGGGGGTACACTGAAGCTTTCTTT. Drawing the rest from reference TRBV2 and TRBJ1-1, the complete variable domain is EPEVTQTPSHQVTQMGQEVILRCVPISNHLYFYWYRQILGQKVEFLVSFYNNEISEKSEIFDDQFSVERPDGSNFTLKIRSTKLEDSAMYFCASSDLRGTGGYTEAFFGQGTRLTVV.

The rearrangement links TRBV30 to TRBJ2-5, with 7 bases matching TRBD1. The better agreement between TRBJ2-7 and the DNA end casts doubt on the J call. The CDR3 spans 12 residues. Germline CDR1 and CDR2: GTSNPN and SVGIG (reference sequence). CDR3 bases: TGTGCCTGGAGACAGGGGATCGACGAGCAGTACTTC. It specifies CAWRQGIDEQYF.